This passage covers 24 T cell receptor beta chains from one sample sequenced in a study of shared clonotypes between healthy human individuals. Sequenced by immunoSEQ multiplex PCR; TCRdb stores in-frame clones only, minus some. The repertoire holds about 490,000 clones, over 75% seen once, with approximately 11% in the top ten. Sequences were obtained from PBMCs. Receptors originate from a woman aged 40 to 49 in good health. Some clones in this sample may be carry-over from other donors' samples.

The genes are TRBV5-8 and TRBJ1-4; 10 bases fit TRBD1. From germline, CDR1 is SGHTS and CDR2 YDEGEE. The V segment lost 4 bases and the J segment 0 bases; nucleotides outside the gene matches: 6. The CDR3 covers 17 residues. CDR3 loop: CASSLVGQGATNEKLFF. The CDR3 nucleotides read TGTGCCAGCAGCCTGGTTGGACAGGGGGCAACTAATGAAAAACTGTTTTTT.

The chain links TRBV7-6 to TRBJ2-3, with 12 nucleotides matching TRBD2. V lost 5 bases, J lost 4 bases, and 13 bases stayed unmatched. The CDR3 consists of 18 residues. The germline CDR1 and CDR2 sequences are SGHVS and FNYEAQ. In DNA, the CDR3 is TGTGCCAGCAGCCCCCGCCGACTAGCGGGGGACCTCTCAGATACGCAGTATTTT. It encodes CASSPRRLAGDLSDTQYF.

On this clone itself: A far larger clone is just one base off, so this is likely a read error. The chain has TRBV2 and TRBJ2-2; perhaps TRBD2 as D (6 bases). The length of the CDR3 is 20 residues. The germline gives CDR1 SNHLY, CDR2 FYNNEI. Trimming removed 6 bases from V and 6 bases from J, with 32 bases in between. This chain's CDR3 is CASSAVGLPDGEDWAGELFF. As DNA, the CDR3 is TGTGCCAGCAGCGCTGTTGGTCTACCGGACGGGGAGGATTGGGCCGGGGAGCTGTTTTTT.

Worth noting for this clone: The junction departs from germline at one end; a sequencing error may be responsible. The rearrangement uses TRBV10-3 and TRBJ2-1; weak D call: TRBD1 (6 bases). Germline CDR1 reads ENHRY; CDR2 reads SYGVKD. CDR3 length equals 13 residues. For the CDR3, the DNA is TGTGCCCTCAGGGGCGGGCTCGGTAATGAGCAGTTCTTC. Protein: CALRGGLGNEQFF.

This clone was found once. The chain combines TRBV5-4 with TRBJ1-1, with D tentatively TRBD1 (5 bases). The CDR3 totals 16 residues. Trimming pared 4 bases from V and 3 bases from J, leaving 19 bases between. Germline values: CDR1 SGHNT, CDR2 YYREEE (reference sequence). DNA of the CDR3: TGTGCCAGCAGCGGTGGGTTAGGAGGGGCGGACACTGAAGCTTTCTTT. This encodes CASSGGLGGADTEAFF.

The J gene is TRBJ2-3, the V gene TRBV5-6; 14 nucleotides align to TRBD2. Germline trimming cut 3 bases from V and 4 bases from J; bases unmatched to any gene: 13. CDR1 and CDR2 (germline): SGHDT, YYEEEE. This CDR3 contains 19 residues. The CDR3 DNA is TGTGCCAGCAGCTCCCCTCGAGGGGGACTAGCGGGAGTCGCAGATACGCAGTATTTT. This gives the protein CASSSPRGGLAGVADTQYF.

The chain carries TRBV27 and TRBJ1-5; 9 bases match TRBD1. The CDR3 totals 15 residues. CDR1 is MNHEY, CDR2 SMNVEV, per germline (reference sequence). V dropped 4 bases and J dropped 5; count of bases not matched to a gene: 6. The CDR3 sequence: CASSSGQGVYQPQHF. For the CDR3, the DNA is TGTGCCAGCAGTTCGGGACAGGGCGTTTATCAGCCCCAGCATTTT.

About this clone itself: The same CDR3 is also encoded by other DNA sequences in this sample. The chain uses TRBV7-3 and TRBJ1-1, with a weak D call TRBD1 (6 bases). Germline CDR1 is SGHTA and CDR2 is FQGTGA. V was clipped by 3 bases and J by 6 bases, with 11 bases between them. The CDR3 runs 13 residues. The CDR3 sequence is CASSLTEGAEAFF. In DNA form, the CDR3 reads TGTGCCAGCAGCTTGACAGAGGGGGCTGAAGCTTTCTTT.

The J gene is TRBJ2-7, the V gene TRBV5-1; 15 bases align to TRBD2. Unmatched junction bases numbered 6, after V lost 2 bases and J lost 0 bases. Per the germline V gene, CDR1 is SGHRS and CDR2 is YFSETQ. This CDR3 contains 18 residues. The CDR3 bases are TGCGCCAGCAGCTTCGGGACTAGCGGGAGGATTAGCTCCTACGAGCAGTACTTC. Translated: CASSFGTSGRISSYEQYF.

Comment on this clone: This likely traces to a read error, being one base from a far larger clone. The chain joins TRBV5-1 to TRBJ2-7; 7 bases agree with TRBD1. This CDR3 is 15 amino acids long. Germline CDR1 reads SGHRS; CDR2 reads YFSETQ. The CDR3 DNA reads as TGCGCCAGCAGCTCCACCGGGACAGAGTCCTACGAGCGGTACTTC. It is translated as CASSSTGTESYERYF.

This chain connects TRBV7-9 to TRBJ2-2; D is perhaps TRBD1 or TRBD2 (5 bases each). Per germline, CDR1 SEHNR and CDR2 FQNEAQ (reference sequence). The germline V and J ends were trimmed by 5 bases and 4 bases, with 17 bases remaining between them. CDR3 length equals 16 residues. In DNA form, the CDR3 reads TGTGCCAGCAGCGTATCCTTATCCGGGGCCACCGGGGAGCTGTTTTTT. Its translation is CASSVSLSGATGELFF.

V gene TRBV27 combines with J gene TRBJ2-7; no clear D. The V gene lost 2 bases and the J gene lost 0 bases, with 8 bases spanning the gap. CDR3 length: 14 amino acids. The germline CDR1 and CDR2 sequences are MNHEY and SMNVEV (reference sequence). CDR3 sequence: CASSLGSGSYEQYF. The DNA for the CDR3 is TGTGCCAGCAGTTTAGGCTCGGGCTCCTACGAGCAGTACTTC.

The V and J genes are TRBV19 and TRBJ2-7, with 7 positions matching TRBD2. Germline V gives CDR1 LNHDA, CDR2 SQIVND (reference sequence). The CDR3 consists of 13 residues. The J segment lost 2 bases and the V segment lost 8 bases, leaving 6 bases of the junction unmatched. The CDR3 region is CASRLAETYEQYF. CDR3 nucleotide sequence: TGTGCCAGTCGGCTAGCGGAGACCTACGAGCAGTACTTC.

Turning to this clone: With only one base between it and a far larger clone, this is likely a read error. This rearrangement joins TRBV10-2 to TRBJ1-1; D is undetermined. CDR3 length: 14 residues. Germline-derived CDR1 and CDR2 are WSHSY and SAAADI. CDR3 in amino acids: CASSVNYVNTEALF. In DNA, the CDR3 is TGCGCCAGCAGTGTCAACTACGTGAACACTGAAGCTCTCTTT.

About this clone: Compared with germline, one end of the junction differs, possibly owing to a read error. The chain couples TRBV11-2 to TRBJ2-3; 7 nucleotides align to TRBD2. In germline, CDR1 is SGHAT, CDR2 FQNNGV. This CDR3 has 15 residues. CDR3 in amino acids: CANSFWGGSPDTRYF. The CDR3, as DNA: TGTGCCAACAGCTTTTGGGGGGGTTCTCCAGATACGCGGTATTTT.

This chain uses TRBV19 with TRBJ2-1; D is possibly TRBD2 (6 bases). This CDR3 has 15 amino acids. The germline V gene has CDR1 LNHDA and CDR2 SQIVND (reference sequence). The V and J ends lost 3 bases and 3 bases respectively, with 12 bases between them. The CDR3 region is CASSIGPAGYNEQFF. The CDR3 region has the DNA TGTGCCAGTAGTATCGGGCCAGCGGGCTACAATGAGCAGTTCTTC.

The V and J genes are TRBV6-5 and TRBJ1-1, with D hard to call. Germline V lookup: CDR1 MNHEY, CDR2 SVGAGI. This CDR3 contains 13 residues. With 7 bases removed from V and 2 bases from J, the gap between germline ends came to 11 bases. The CDR3 DNA follows: TGTGCCAGCAACTCCGGGTATAACACTGAAGCTTTCTTT. As protein: CASNSGYNTEAFF.

On this clone: Other DNA variants within this sample encode the same CDR3. The chain has TRBV6-5 and TRBJ2-1, with D perhaps being TRBD1 or TRBD2 (5 bases each). V lost 4 bases and J lost 7, with 5 bases in between. There are 11 residues in the CDR3. Per the germline V gene, CDR1 is MNHEY and CDR2 is SVGAGI. As DNA, the CDR3 is TGTGCCAGCAGTTGGGGGAATGAGCAGTTCTTC. Translated, it gives CASSWGNEQFF.

The chain couples TRBV6-5 to TRBJ1-2, with 7 bases matching TRBD1. This CDR3 is 14 amino acids long. V lost 6 bases to trimming and J lost 8 bases; unmatched junction nucleotides: 12. In germline, CDR1 is MNHEY, CDR2 SVGAGI. The CDR3 sequence: CASRPTGFPGGYTF. As DNA, the CDR3 is TGTGCCAGCAGGCCGACAGGGTTCCCCGGCGGCTACACCTTC.

As concerns this clone: A far larger clone is just one base off, so this is likely a read error. The V and J genes are TRBV28 and TRBJ2-1; D is unclear. The V gene's germline CDR1 is MDHEN and CDR2 SYDVKM. This CDR3 has 12 amino acids. The CDR3 protein is CASRGNYSEQFF. In nucleotides, the CDR3 is TGTGCCAGCAGAGGGAATTACAGTGAGCAGTTCTTC.

The rearrangement links TRBV5-1 to TRBJ1-2, with unresolved D. Per the germline V gene, CDR1 is SGHRS and CDR2 is YFSETQ. V gave up 4 bases and J gave up 2 bases, with 12 bases separating them. The CDR3 is made up of 14 amino acids. In nucleotides, the CDR3 is TGCGCCAGCAGCGAACAAACGGGAAACTATGGCTACACCTTC. Its protein is CASSEQTGNYGYTF.

This clone has a single count. The chain links TRBV28 to TRBJ1-2, with D maybe TRBD1 (5 bases). This CDR3 is built from 17 residues. V lost 4 bases and J 7 bases, leaving 25 bases between the germline ends. Germline values: CDR1 MDHEN, CDR2 SYDVKM. The CDR3 region is CASSSPRAWQGVGGYTF. CDR3 bases: TGTGCCAGCAGTTCCCCCCGTGCGTGGCAAGGGGTGGGTGGCTACACCTTC.

V is TRBV2 and J is TRBJ1-5; perhaps TRBD1 as D (5 bases). The CDR3 loop spans 14 amino acids. The germline V gene has CDR1 SNHLY and CDR2 FYNNEI. V shed 8 bases and J shed 9 bases, with 20 bases lying between them. This chain's CDR3 is CASAEGPVFGPQHF. CDR3 DNA: TGTGCCAGCGCCGAGGGGCCCGTTTTTGGGCCCCAGCATTTT.

The rearrangement links TRBV2 to TRBJ2-7; TRBD2 matches 11 bases. Per germline, CDR1 SNHLY and CDR2 FYNNEI. V lost 6 bases to trimming and J lost 2 bases; unmatched junction nucleotides: 15. There are 18 residues in the CDR3. CDR3 DNA: TGTGCCAGCAGAGAGACTAGCGGGGTAGGGAAAGGGGCCTACGAGCAGTACTTC. Protein sequence: CASRETSGVGKGAYEQYF. Variable domain in full (rest from reference TRBV2 and TRBJ2-7): EPEVTQTPSHQVTQMGQEVILRCVPISNHLYFYWYRQILGQKVEFLVSFYNNEISEKSEIFDDQFSVERPDGSNFTLKIRSTKLEDSAMYFCASRETSGVGKGAYEQYFGPGTRLTVT.